The text below deals with one T cell receptor beta chain. Profiled with immunoSEQ multiplex PCR; TCRdb holds only in-frame clones, not every one. The sample holds under 450,000 clones, about 90% seen once. This CDR3 has 12 residues. These data belong to a study of blood T cell repertoires in COVID-19. Symptom resolution, clearance, or two negative PCRs marked the recovered donors of Cohort 3. The TCR originated in a man younger than 45 who had recovered from COVID-19. This rearrangement joins TRBV21-1 to TRBJ1-4; the table's D call, TRBD1, has no DNA check behind it. TRBV21-1 is annotated as a pseudogene. Sequencing input: PBMCs or T cells enriched from blood (not recorded which). CDR3 protein: CASSRAQVKLFF. The CDR3 bases are TGTGCCAGCAGCAGGGCGCAGGTAAAACTGTTTTTT.